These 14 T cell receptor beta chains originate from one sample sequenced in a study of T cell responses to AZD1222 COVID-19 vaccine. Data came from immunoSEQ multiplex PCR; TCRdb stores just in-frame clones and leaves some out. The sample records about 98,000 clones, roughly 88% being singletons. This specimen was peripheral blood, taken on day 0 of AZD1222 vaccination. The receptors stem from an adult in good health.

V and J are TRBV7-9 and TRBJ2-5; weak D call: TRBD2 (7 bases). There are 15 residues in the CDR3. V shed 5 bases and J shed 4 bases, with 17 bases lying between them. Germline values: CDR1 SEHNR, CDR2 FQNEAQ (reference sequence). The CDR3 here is CASSPEGGIGETQYF. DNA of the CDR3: TGTGCCAGCAGCCCCGAGGGGGGGATCGGAGAGACCCAGTACTTC.

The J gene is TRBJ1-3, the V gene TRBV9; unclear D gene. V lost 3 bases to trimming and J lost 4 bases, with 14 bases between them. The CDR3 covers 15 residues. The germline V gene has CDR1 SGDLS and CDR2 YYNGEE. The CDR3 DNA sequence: TGTGCCAGCAGCGGGCTTGGTCGGAGAGGAAACACCATATATTTT. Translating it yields CASSGLGRRGNTIYF.

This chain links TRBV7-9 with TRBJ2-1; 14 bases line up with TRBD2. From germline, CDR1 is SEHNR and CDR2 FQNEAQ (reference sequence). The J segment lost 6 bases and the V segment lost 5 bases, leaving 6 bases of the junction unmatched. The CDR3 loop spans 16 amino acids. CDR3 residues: CASSGPGTSGSNEQFF. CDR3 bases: TGTGCCAGCAGCGGCCCCGGGACTAGCGGGAGCAATGAGCAGTTCTTC.

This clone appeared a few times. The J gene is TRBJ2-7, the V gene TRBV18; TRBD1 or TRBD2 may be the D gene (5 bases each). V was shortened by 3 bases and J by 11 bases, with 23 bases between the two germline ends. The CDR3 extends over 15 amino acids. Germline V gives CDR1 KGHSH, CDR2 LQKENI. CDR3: CASSPKGTVQLLEYF. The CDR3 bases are TGTGCCAGCTCACCGAAGGGGACCGTACAATTGTTGGAGTACTTC.

CDR3 loop: CASGDGQPQHF. The CDR3, as DNA: TGTGCCAGCGGTGACGGCCAGCCCCAGCATTTT. The V gene is TRBV7-6, the J gene TRBJ1-5; D unclear. The V gene lost 8 bases and the J gene lost 7 bases, with 9 bases spanning the gap. Looked up from germline, CDR1 is SGHVS and CDR2 is FNYEAQ. This CDR3 has 11 amino acids.

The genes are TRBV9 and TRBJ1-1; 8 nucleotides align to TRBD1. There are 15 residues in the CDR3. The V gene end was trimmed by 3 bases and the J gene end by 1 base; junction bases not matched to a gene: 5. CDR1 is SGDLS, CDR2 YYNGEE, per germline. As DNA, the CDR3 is TGTGCCAGCAGCGACCCGGACAGGGCGAACACTGAAGCTTTCTTT. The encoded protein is CASSDPDRANTEAFF. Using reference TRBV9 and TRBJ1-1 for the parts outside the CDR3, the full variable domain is DSGVTQTPKHLITATGQRVTLRCSPRSGDLSVYWYQQSLDQGLQFLIQYYNGEERAKGNILERFSAQQFPDLHSELNLSSLELGDSALYFCASSDPDRANTEAFFGQGTRLTVV.

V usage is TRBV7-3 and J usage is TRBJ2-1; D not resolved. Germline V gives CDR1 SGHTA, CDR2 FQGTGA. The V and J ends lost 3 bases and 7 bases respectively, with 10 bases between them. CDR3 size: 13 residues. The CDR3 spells CASSLGLGNEQFF. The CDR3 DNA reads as TGTGCCAGCAGCTTGGGGTTGGGGAATGAGCAGTTCTTC.

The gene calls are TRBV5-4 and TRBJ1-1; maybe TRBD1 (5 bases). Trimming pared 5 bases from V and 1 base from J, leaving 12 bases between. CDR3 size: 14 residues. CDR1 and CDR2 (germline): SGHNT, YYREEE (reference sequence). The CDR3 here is CASSDHRRNTEAFF. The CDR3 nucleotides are TGTGCCAGCAGTGATCACAGGAGGAACACTGAAGCTTTCTTT.

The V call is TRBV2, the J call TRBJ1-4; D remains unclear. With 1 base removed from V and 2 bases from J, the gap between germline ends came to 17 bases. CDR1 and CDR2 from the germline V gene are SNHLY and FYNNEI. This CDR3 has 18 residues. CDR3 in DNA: TGTGCCAGCAGTGAAGACGATAGGGCCCTCGGCACTAATGAAAAACTGTTTTTT. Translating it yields CASSEDDRALGTNEKLFF.

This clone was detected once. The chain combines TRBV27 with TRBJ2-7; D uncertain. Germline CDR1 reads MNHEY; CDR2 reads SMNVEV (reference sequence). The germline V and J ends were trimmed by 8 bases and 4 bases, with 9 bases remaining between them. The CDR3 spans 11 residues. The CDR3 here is CASRFGYEQYF. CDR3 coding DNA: TGTGCCAGCCGCTTTGGATACGAGCAGTACTTC.

Here the CDR3 reads CASSVVPGGNTIYF. CDR3 in DNA: TGTGCCAGCAGCGTAGTACCGGGGGGAAACACCATATATTTT. The chain has TRBV9 and TRBJ1-3, with D uncertain. CDR1 is SGDLS and CDR2 is YYNGEE in the germline V gene. The germline V and J ends were trimmed by 0 bases and 4 bases, with 8 bases remaining between them. The CDR3 totals 14 residues.

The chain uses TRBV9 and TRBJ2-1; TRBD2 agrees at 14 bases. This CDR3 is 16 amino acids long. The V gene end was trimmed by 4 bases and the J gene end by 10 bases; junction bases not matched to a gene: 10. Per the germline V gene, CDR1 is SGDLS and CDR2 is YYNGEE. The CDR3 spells CASSKPGLAGEREQFF. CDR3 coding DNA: TGTGCCAGCAGCAAGCCGGGACTAGCGGGAGAGAGGGAGCAGTTCTTC.

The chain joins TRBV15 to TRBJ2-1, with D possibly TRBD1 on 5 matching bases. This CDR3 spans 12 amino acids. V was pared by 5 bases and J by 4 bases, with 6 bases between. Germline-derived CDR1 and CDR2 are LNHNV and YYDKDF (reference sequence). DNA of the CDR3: TGTGCCACCAGCCGACAGTACAATGAGCAGTTCTTC. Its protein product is CATSRQYNEQFF.

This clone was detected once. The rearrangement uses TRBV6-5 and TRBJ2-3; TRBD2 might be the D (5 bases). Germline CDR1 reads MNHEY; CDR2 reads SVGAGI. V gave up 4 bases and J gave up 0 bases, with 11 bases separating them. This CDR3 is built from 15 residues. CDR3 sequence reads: CASSFSGTSTDTQYF. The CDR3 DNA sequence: TGTGCCAGCAGTTTCAGCGGCACTAGCACAGATACGCAGTATTTT.